A single sample gave rise to the 10 T cell receptor beta chains below, sequenced in a study of beta chain features in type 1 diabetes. The isolated RNA, all of it, was reverse transcribed, so expressed TCRB transcripts were what got sequenced. The repertoire was sequenced with immunoSEQ multiplex PCR; TCRdb's copy has only in-frame clones and lacks some. The sample records about 40,000 clones, approximately 49% being singletons. Material for sequencing was stem cell memory CD4+ T cells from blood. The receptors originated from a woman in her twenties or thirties in good health.

The rearrangement links TRBV28 to TRBJ1-1; 11 bases align to TRBD1. Trimming took 6 bases from V and 7 from J; bases not matched to a gene: 7. Germline lookup yields CDR1 MDHEN and CDR2 SYDVKM. The CDR3 is 14 residues long. CDR3 residues: CASSPGQGAIEAFF. The DNA of the CDR3 is TGTGCCAGCAGCCCAGGACAGGGGGCGATTGAAGCTTTCTTT. The full variable domain, rest sourced from reference TRBV28 and TRBJ1-1, is DVKVTQSSRYLVKRTGEKVFLECVQDMDHENMFWYRQDPGLGLRLIYFSYDVKMKEKGDIPEGYSVSREKKERFSLILESASTNQTSMYLCASSPGQGAIEAFFGQGTRLTVV.

The chain recombines TRBV28 with TRBJ2-3, with TRBD1 matching 7 bases. There are 14 residues in the CDR3. V trimming: 3 bases; J trimming: 2 bases; junction bases outside the gene matches: 2. The germline V gene encodes CDR1 MDHEN and CDR2 SYDVKM. Here the CDR3 DNA reads TGTGCCAGCAGTTTGGGACAGATCACAGATACGCAGTATTTT. Its protein product is CASSLGQITDTQYF.

The rearrangement uses TRBV9 and TRBJ2-3; 14 nucleotides agree with TRBD2. The CDR3 loop spans 16 amino acids. Germline V gene lookup returns CDR1 SGDLS and CDR2 YYNGEE. Trimming at V came to 6 bases and at J to 3 bases, leaving 6 bases not matched to a gene. CDR3 nucleotides: TGTGCCAGCACGACGACTAGCGGGAGGGGGACAGATACGCAGTATTTT. Its translation is CASTTTSGRGTDTQYF.

V usage is TRBV4-3 and J usage is TRBJ2-7; D gene uncertain. Trimming shortened V by 0 bases and J by 1 base, and 10 bases separated the two germline ends. In germline, CDR1 is LGHNA, CDR2 YSLEER. The CDR3 runs to 15 residues. The CDR3 reads CASSQETQASYEQYF. The CDR3 nucleotides read TGCGCCAGCAGCCAAGAAACGCAGGCATCCTACGAGCAGTACTTC.

This clone was seen a few times. The V and J genes are TRBV28 and TRBJ1-1, with 8 nucleotides matching TRBD1. Germline trimming cut 6 bases from V and 4 bases from J; bases unmatched to any gene: 10. The CDR3 spans 15 residues. Germline loops: CDR1 MDHEN, CDR2 SYDVKM. The CDR3, as DNA: TGTGCCAGCAGCCAAGGACAGGGCGGGGGCACTGAAGCTTTCTTT. This translates into CASSQGQGGGTEAFF.

The J gene is TRBJ2-5, the V gene TRBV28; TRBD2 agrees at 9 bases. The DNA end favors TRBJ2-7, so the J call may be wrong. Germline V CDR1 and CDR2: MDHEN, SYDVKM. This CDR3 comprises 16 residues. In nucleotides, the CDR3 is TGTGCCAGCAGCCTCCCCGCTAGCGGGACTTCCTACGAGCAGTACTTC. Encoded protein: CASSLPASGTSYEQYF.

The chain employs TRBV4-2 and TRBJ2-3, with D perhaps matching TRBD1 (5 bases). Looked up from germline, CDR1 is LGHNA and CDR2 is YNFKEQ. The CDR3 covers 14 residues. Trimming removed 1 base at V and 4 bases at J, with 9 bases between. The DNA of the CDR3 is TGTGCCAGCAGCCAAGGCCAGGGCCCAGATACGCAGTATTTT. Its protein product is CASSQGQGPDTQYF.

This clone was seen more than once but under ten times. CDR3 in amino acids: CATSRDGDSSYQPQHF. CDR3 DNA: TGTGCCACCAGCAGAGATGGGGACAGTTCCTATCAGCCCCAGCATTTT. The genes are TRBV15 and TRBJ1-5, with 7 bases lining up with TRBD1. The J segment lost 5 bases and the V segment lost 0 bases, leaving 7 bases of the junction unmatched. This CDR3 spans 16 amino acids. The germline CDR1 and CDR2 sequences are LNHNV and YYDKDF (reference sequence).

The chain couples TRBV5-4 to TRBJ1-2; the D gene is possibly TRBD1 (5 bases). Trimming pared 4 bases from V and 6 bases from J, leaving 22 bases between. The germline gives CDR1 SGHNT, CDR2 YYREEE (reference sequence). CDR3 length equals 16 residues. CDR3 amino acids: CASSIHPARGYNGYTF. CDR3 nucleotide sequence: TGTGCCAGCAGCATTCACCCAGCAAGGGGTTATAATGGCTACACCTTC.

The CDR3 region is CAWDANRGGETQYF. The CDR3 DNA sequence: TGTGCCTGGGACGCAAACAGGGGCGGGGAGACCCAGTACTTC. The chain is built from TRBV30 and TRBJ2-5; TRBD1 matches at 7 bases. Germline V gene lookup returns CDR1 GTSNPN and CDR2 SVGIG (reference sequence). The V and J ends lost 5 bases and 5 bases, in that order; junction bases with no gene match: 11. The CDR3 length is 14 residues.